The T cell receptor (beta chain) described here comes from a study of blood T cells in healthy people across ages. Regarding the study as a whole: In long-lived donors, naive CD4+ cell counts and diversity exceeded those of aged donors.

A second roughly 6 to 11 cycle PCR used barcoded and J-beta primers. Tagging of each cDNA molecule was performed by a template-switch adaptor with 12 random nucleotides. The yield of each sample was at least 2.5 million CDR3-containing paired-end reads. MiXCR was run by TCRdb on the 5' RACE reads, yielding one entry per CDR3 protein. The sample carries about 590,000 distinct CDR3 sequences, roughly 30% recorded once. V lost 4 bases and J lost 11, with 23 bases in between. Germline-derived CDR1 and CDR2 are SQVTM and ANQGSEA. The CDR3 has 14 residues. Details on this clonotype: The antigen remains undetermined.

The V and J genes are TRBV29-1 and TRBJ2-5, with a weak D call TRBD1 (6 bases). Sequencing used blood. The receptor's source is an elderly woman in good health. CDR3: CSVVPIMGAMEQYF. In DNA form, the CDR3 reads TGCAGCGTTGTCCCCATTATGGGGGCCATGGAGCAGTACTTC.